This TCR beta chain was identified during a study of early T cells in non-severe SARS-CoV-2 infection (dated by TCRdb to the early 2020s). With respect to the entire study: TCR sequencing used bulk RNA from unsorted whole blood, so alpha and beta chains could not be paired. The paper's findings and limits, for the study overall: VDJdb matching was skewed toward anti-spike CD8 responses and likely underestimated virus-specific expansions by missing private and CD4 specificities.

A case-control design nested within a healthcare worker cohort in London, UK, was used, with weekly nasopharyngeal swab PCR tests and blood sampling performed. Between 23 and 31 March 2020, the week of the UK lockdown, healthcare workers were enrolled and then followed up weekly for as long as 16 weeks. This clonotype was detected ten times or more. Its antigen remains unidentified. The record has no base qualities; no much larger clone is one base away. As encoded in the germline V gene, CDR1 is SGHTA while CDR2 is FQGNSA. The CDR3, cysteine through phenylalanine, is 15 amino acids long. Of all the DNA, just the CDR3 is kept, 45 bases in frame from base 1. V lost 1 base and J lost 0 bases, and the count of bases not matched to a germline gene is 2. Library preparation was by 5' RACE. The sample was run on a NextSeq 500. In the TCR library protocol, unique molecular identifiers were attached to individual cDNA molecules to correct for PCR bias and sequencing error. Sequencing covered both TCR alpha and beta chains, and within each sample the abundances of alpha and beta sequences were tightly co-correlated. The study's processing was this. Decombinator V4 was used to perform V gene, J gene and CDR3 annotation of TCR sequences. TCRs were defined as expanded if a significant change between any two time points was detected under a Poisson model with p below 0.0001. TCR abundances were normalised to the total number of TCRs sequenced per sample and expressed as counts per million. TRAV1-2 paired with TRAJ12, TRAJ20 or TRAJ33 defined MAIT TCRs, while TRAV10 paired with TRAJ18 defined iNKT TCRs. VDJdb, accessed on 1 November 2021, was searched for TCRs annotated for CMV, EBV and SARS-CoV-2, and TCRs annotated for more than one antigen were excluded. TCRdb itself trimmed the public reads at Q25 with fastp, ran MiXCR and retained productive beta chains. When rows share a CDR3 protein, they turn into one entry using the most common DNA and genes. TCRdb's processing, not the study's, gives the V and J calls here. The sample data list fewer than 70,000 distinct CDR3 sequences, and approximately 4.5% of these were observed just once. The ten largest clones take up roughly 3.6% of the sample.

Here the sequenced sample was whole blood, taken at baseline. This receptor chain uses TRBV7-2 and TRBJ2-7; 8 central bases correspond to TRBD1. This sequence was found in an adult who was a healthcare worker with PCR-confirmed SARS-CoV-2 infection or an uninfected control (not recorded which). The donor label of this sample is uncertain. DNA sequence: TGTGCCAGCAGCTTAGACAGGGGGAGCTCCTACGAGCAGTACTTC. Its translation reads: CASSLDRGSSYEQYF.